This is a list of T cell receptor beta chains from one sample in a study of blood T cell repertoires in COVID-19. Repertoires were generated with immunoSEQ multiplex PCR, while TCRdb's copy carries only in-frame clones and drops some. The sample holds 200,000 to 250,000 clones, about 87% seen once. The sample taken for sequencing was PBMCs or T cells enriched from blood (not recorded which). These receptors were collected from a woman in her 30s with acute COVID-19. The CDR3 runs from the conserved cysteine through the conserved F or W. The D gene is left open where the match is weak. Clone size is not always given. Where it is, it says once, few, many or a class for expanded clones.

CDR3aa | CDR3nt | abundance | d_gene | j_gene | v_gene
CASSYGTGGYEQYF | TGTGCCAGCAGTTATGGGACAGGGGGCTACGAGCAGTACTTC | once | TRBD1 | TRBJ2-7 | TRBV6-5
CASSRTNLDSQGMNTEAFF | TGTGCCAGCAGCCGAACGAACTTGGACAGCCAAGGAATGAACACTGAAGCTTTCTTT | once | NA | TRBJ1-1 | TRBV7-9
CASSLANGQSSYNEQFF | TGTGCCAGCAGCTTAGCTAATGGACAAAGCTCCTACAATGAGCAGTTCTTC | NA | NA | TRBJ2-1 | TRBV7-9
CASSSGYWGETQYF | TGTGCCAGCAGCTCGGGGTACTGGGGAGAGACCCAGTACTTC | NA | NA | TRBJ2-5 | TRBV5-5
CASSPPTGRMAGGNNEQFF | TGCGCCAGCAGCCCCCCGACAGGGAGGATGGCGGGGGGGAACAATGAGCAGTTCTTC | NA | TRBD2 | TRBJ2-1 | TRBV5-1
CASSPAASNYGYTF | TGCGCCAGCAGCCCGGCGGCCTCTAACTATGGCTACACCTTC | NA | NA | TRBJ1-2 | TRBV5-1
CASEGINYGYTF | TGTGCCAGCGAGGGCATCAACTATGGCTACACCTTC | NA | NA | TRBJ1-2 | TRBV28
CASSLAGRATEAFF | TGCGCCAGCAGCTTGGCTGGCAGGGCGACTGAAGCTTTCTTT | NA | NA | TRBJ1-1 | TRBV5-1
CASSQADRGPAGTQYF | TGCGCCAGCAGCCAAGCTGACAGGGGGCCAGCGGGGACCCAGTACTTC | NA | TRBD1 | TRBJ2-5 | TRBV4-1
CASSVGLAVDDEQFF | TGTGCCAGCAGCGTGGGACTAGCGGTTGACGATGAGCAGTTCTTC | NA | TRBD2 | TRBJ2-1 | TRBV5-8
CAISLQGSTEAFF | TGTGCCATCTCATTACAGGGTAGCACTGAAGCTTTCTTT | NA | NA | TRBJ1-1 | TRBV6-5
CASSELGGYEQYF | TGTGCCAGCAGTGAACTGGGGGGCTACGAGCAGTACTTC | NA | NA | TRBJ2-7 | TRBV2
CASSLGVLQGTSSYNEQFF | TGTGCCAGCAGCTTAGGGGTCCTCCAGGGGACGAGCTCCTACAATGAGCAGTTCTTC | NA | NA | TRBJ2-1 | TRBV7-9
CASSPGTVSMNTEAFF | TGTGCCAGCAGCCCCGGGACAGTTTCAATGAACACTGAAGCTTTCTTT | NA | TRBD1 | TRBJ1-1 | TRBV5-4
CASSLLKNIQYF | TGTGCCAGCAGCCTTCTCAAAAACATTCAGTACTTC | NA | NA | TRBJ2-4 | TRBV11-2
CASSFQTGTGGDEQYF | TGCGCCAGCAGCTTCCAAACCGGGACAGGGGGCGACGAGCAGTACTTC | NA | TRBD1 | TRBJ2-7 | TRBV4-1
CASSEALGFGGTQETQYF | TGTGCCAGCAGTGAAGCGCTTGGTTTCGGGGGAACCCAAGAGACCCAGTACTTC | NA | NA | TRBJ2-5 | TRBV2
CASSLGGGLMNTEAFF | TGTGCCAGCAGTCTGGGGGGGGGTTTGATGAATACTGAAGCTTTCTTT | NA | NA | TRBJ1-1 | TRBV2
CASSRGQIGYTF | TGTGCCAGCAGTCGAGGACAGATTGGCTACACCTTC | NA | NA | TRBJ1-2 | TRBV5-4
CALRPRVTETQYF | TGTGCCTTAAGACCCAGGGTCACAGAGACCCAGTACTTC | NA | NA | TRBJ2-5 | TRBV30
CAWSPNPGTGGRNEQFF | TGTGCCTGGAGTCCCAACCCGGGGACAGGGGGACGCAATGAGCAGTTCTTC | NA | TRBD1 | TRBJ2-1 | TRBV30
CASSQGTGMGYTF | TGTGCCAGCAGCCAGGGGACAGGGATGGGCTACACCTTC | once | TRBD1 | TRBJ1-2 | TRBV7-8
CASSRDDRGLGYTF | TGTGCCAGCAGCAGGGATGACAGGGGGCTTGGCTACACCTTC | NA | TRBD1 | TRBJ1-2 | TRBV5-5
CASSEFVDTEAFF | TGCGCCAGCAGTGAATTCGTCGACACTGAAGCTTTCTTT | NA | NA | TRBJ1-1 | TRBV10-2
CASSIEGATGQPQHF | TGTGCCAGTAGTATTGAGGGGGCAACTGGACAGCCCCAGCATTTT | few | TRBD1 | TRBJ1-5 | TRBV19
CASSRETGITDTQYF | TGTGCCAGCAGCCGAGAGACGGGAATCACAGATACGCAGTATTTT | NA | NA | TRBJ2-3 | TRBV3-1/TRBV3-2
CASSQEGGAWPQHF | TGTGCCAGCAGCCAAGAAGGGGGCGCGTGGCCCCAGCATTTT | once | TRBD1 | TRBJ1-5 | TRBV3-1/TRBV3-2
CASSYQQGNEAFF | TGCGCCAGCAGCTACCAACAGGGAAATGAAGCTTTCTTT | few | NA | TRBJ1-1 | TRBV5-1
CASSLGQQIDNIQYF | TGCGCCAGCAGCTTGGGACAGCAGATAGATAACATTCAGTACTTC | once | NA | TRBJ2-4 | TRBV5-1
CASSLFIRQQNTEAFF | TGTGCCAGCAGCTTGTTTATCCGACAGCAGAACACTGAAGCTTTCTTT | NA | NA | TRBJ1-1 | TRBV5-6
CASSQVGEPGYGYTF | TGTGCCAGCAGCCAAGTAGGGGAACCTGGCTATGGCTACACCTTC | NA | NA | TRBJ1-2 | TRBV3-1/TRBV3-2
CASSLGGAAYEQYF | TGTGCCAGCAGCTTAGGGGGCGCAGCCTACGAGCAGTACTTC | NA | NA | TRBJ2-7 | TRBV7-6
CASSQARIGETQYF | TGTGCCAGCAGCCAAGCCCGAATCGGGGAGACCCAGTACTTC | NA | NA | TRBJ2-5 | TRBV14
CASSLGAAGDPQEQYF | TGTGCCAGCAGCCTCGGAGCGGCGGGGGACCCACAAGAGCAGTACTTC | NA | TRBD2 | TRBJ2-7 | TRBV9
CASSPMSLSYEQYF | TGTGCCAGCTCACCAATGTCCCTTTCCTACGAGCAGTACTTC | NA | NA | TRBJ2-7 | TRBV18
CASSQDLRDNSPLHF | TGCGCCAGCAGCCAAGATTTGAGGGATAATTCACCCCTCCACTTT | NA | NA | TRBJ1-6 | TRBV4-1
CASSQDWESGELFF | TGTGCCAGCAGCCAAGATTGGGAGTCCGGGGAGCTGTTTTTT | few | NA | TRBJ2-2 | TRBV3-1/TRBV3-2
CASSPPGQNNSPLHF | TGTGCCAGCAGCCCCCCGGGACAGAATAATTCACCCCTCCACTTT | NA | TRBD1 | TRBJ1-6 | TRBV7-2
CASRSDRGGTNEKLFF | TGTGCCAGCAGATCGGACAGGGGAGGGACTAATGAAAAACTGTTTTTT | NA | TRBD1 | TRBJ1-4 | TRBV7-2
CASSPGLRGGYGYTF | TGTGCCAGCTCACCAGGATTGAGGGGAGGATATGGCTACACCTTC | NA | NA | TRBJ1-2 | TRBV18
CASSLRQANTEAFF | TGTGCCAGCAGCCTCAGACAGGCGAACACTGAAGCTTTCTTT | few | NA | TRBJ1-1 | TRBV5-5
CASSGSGGPTYNEQFF | TGTGCCAGCAGCGGTAGCGGGGGGCCAACCTACAATGAGCAGTTCTTC | NA | TRBD2 | TRBJ2-1 | TRBV9
CASSERGQETQYF | TGTGCCAGCAGTGAAAGGGGCCAAGAGACCCAGTACTTC | NA | NA | TRBJ2-5 | TRBV6-1
CASSARGARIQETQYF | TGTGCCAGCAGTGCCCGGGGGGCCCGGATCCAAGAGACCCAGTACTTC | NA | NA | TRBJ2-5 | TRBV27
CASSEFAWRGSPLHF | TGTGCCAGCAGTGAATTCGCTTGGAGGGGATCACCCCTCCACTTT | NA | NA | TRBJ1-6 | TRBV6-1